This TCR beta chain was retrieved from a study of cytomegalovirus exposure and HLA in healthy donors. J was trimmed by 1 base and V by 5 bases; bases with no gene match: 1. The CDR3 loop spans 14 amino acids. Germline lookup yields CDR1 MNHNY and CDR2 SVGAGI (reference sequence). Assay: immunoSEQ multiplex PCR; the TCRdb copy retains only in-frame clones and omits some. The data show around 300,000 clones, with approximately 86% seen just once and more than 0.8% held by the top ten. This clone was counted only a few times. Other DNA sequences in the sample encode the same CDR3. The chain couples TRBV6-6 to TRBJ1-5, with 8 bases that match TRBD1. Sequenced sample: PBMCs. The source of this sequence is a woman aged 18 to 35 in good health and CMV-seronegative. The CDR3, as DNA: TGTGCCAGCAGTCGGACAGGGAGCAATCAGCCCCAGCATTTT. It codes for CASSRTGSNQPQHF.